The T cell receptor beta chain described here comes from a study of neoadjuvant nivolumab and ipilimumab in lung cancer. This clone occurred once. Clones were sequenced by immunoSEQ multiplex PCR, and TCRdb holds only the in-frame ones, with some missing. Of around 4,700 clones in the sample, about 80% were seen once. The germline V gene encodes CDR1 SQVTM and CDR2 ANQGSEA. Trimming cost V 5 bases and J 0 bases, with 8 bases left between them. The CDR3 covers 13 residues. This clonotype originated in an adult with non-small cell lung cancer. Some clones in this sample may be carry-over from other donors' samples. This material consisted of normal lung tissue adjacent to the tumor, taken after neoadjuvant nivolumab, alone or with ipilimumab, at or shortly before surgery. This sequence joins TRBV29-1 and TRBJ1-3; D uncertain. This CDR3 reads CSVWTDSGNTIYF. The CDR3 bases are TGCAGCGTTTGGACGGACTCTGGAAACACCATATATTTT.